This paragraph covers one TCR beta chain sequence. V gave up 5 bases and J gave up 5 bases, with 3 bases separating them. Looked up from germline, CDR1 is SNHLY and CDR2 is FYNNEI. This CDR3 comprises 11 residues. All enrollees were roughly 18 to 90 years old and from roughly 22 US areas. These data are taken from a study of blood T cell repertoires in COVID-19. Overall study: There were acute and convalescent COVID-19 samples, and they came from the United States, Italy and Spain.

Some clones are missing from TCRdb's copy, which holds only in-frame ones; the method was immunoSEQ multiplex PCR. The sample has over 150,000 clones, about nine tenths seen once. The gene calls are TRBV2 and TRBJ2-2; D gene uncertain. The sequence was collected from a woman aged 18-29 years who had recovered from COVID-19. Input material: PBMCs or T cells enriched from blood (not recorded which). CDR3 DNA sequence: TGTGCCAGCAGTCCTACCGGGGAGCTGTTTTTT. The encoded protein is CASSPTGELFF. Full variable domain (outside the CDR3, taken from reference TRBV2 and TRBJ2-2): EPEVTQTPSHQVTQMGQEVILRCVPISNHLYFYWYRQILGQKVEFLVSFYNNEISEKSEIFDDQFSVERPDGSNFTLKIRSTKLEDSAMYFCASSPTGELFFGEGSRLTVL.